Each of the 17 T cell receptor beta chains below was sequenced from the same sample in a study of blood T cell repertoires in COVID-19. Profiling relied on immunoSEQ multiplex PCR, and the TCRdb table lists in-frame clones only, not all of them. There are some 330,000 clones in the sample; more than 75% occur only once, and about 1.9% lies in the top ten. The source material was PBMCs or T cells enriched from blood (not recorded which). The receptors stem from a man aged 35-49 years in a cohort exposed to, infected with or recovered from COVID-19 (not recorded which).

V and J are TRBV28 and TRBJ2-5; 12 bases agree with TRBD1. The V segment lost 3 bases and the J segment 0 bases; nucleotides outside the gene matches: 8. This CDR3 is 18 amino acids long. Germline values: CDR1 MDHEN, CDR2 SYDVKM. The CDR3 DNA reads TGTGCCAGCAGTTTGTTGGGACAGGGGGCTTTGTACCAAGAGACCCAGTACTTC. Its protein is CASSLLGQGALYQETQYF.

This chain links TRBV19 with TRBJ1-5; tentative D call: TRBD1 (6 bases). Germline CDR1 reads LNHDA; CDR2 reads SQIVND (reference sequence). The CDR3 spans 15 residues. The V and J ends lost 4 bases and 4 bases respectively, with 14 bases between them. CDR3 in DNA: TGTGCCAGTAGTACCTTCGGACAGCTTAATCAGCCCCAGCATTTT. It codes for CASSTFGQLNQPQHF.

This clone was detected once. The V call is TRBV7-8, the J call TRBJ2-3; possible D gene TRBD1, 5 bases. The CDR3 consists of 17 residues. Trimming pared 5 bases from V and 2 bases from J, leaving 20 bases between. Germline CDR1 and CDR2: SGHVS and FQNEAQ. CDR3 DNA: TGTGCCAGCAGCGCCATAGGGGCCCTCGCCTTCACAGATACGCAGTATTTT. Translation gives CASSAIGALAFTDTQYF.

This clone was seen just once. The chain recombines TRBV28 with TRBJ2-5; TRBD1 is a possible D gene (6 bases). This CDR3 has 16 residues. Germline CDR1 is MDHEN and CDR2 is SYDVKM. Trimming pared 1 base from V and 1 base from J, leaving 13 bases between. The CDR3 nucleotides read TGTGCCAGCAGTTTATTTCAGGGGCGGGCCCAAGAGACCCAGTACTTC. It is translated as CASSLFQGRAQETQYF. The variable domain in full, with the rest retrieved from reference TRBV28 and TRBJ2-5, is DVKVTQSSRYLVKRTGEKVFLECVQDMDHENMFWYRQDPGLGLRLIYFSYDVKMKEKGDIPEGYSVSREKKERFSLILESASTNQTSMYLCASSLFQGRAQETQYFGPGTRLLVL.

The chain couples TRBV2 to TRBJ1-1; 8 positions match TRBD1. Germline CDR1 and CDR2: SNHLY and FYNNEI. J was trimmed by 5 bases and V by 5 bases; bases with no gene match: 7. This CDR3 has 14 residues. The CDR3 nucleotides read TGTGCCAGCAGTTCCAGGGGGCAGGGAACTGAAGCTTTCTTT. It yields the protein CASSSRGQGTEAFF.

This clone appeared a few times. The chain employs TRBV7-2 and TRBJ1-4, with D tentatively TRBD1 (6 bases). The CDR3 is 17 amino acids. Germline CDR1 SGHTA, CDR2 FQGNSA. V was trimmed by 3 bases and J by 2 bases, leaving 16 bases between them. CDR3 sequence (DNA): TGTGCCAGCAGCTTTCCACCCCAACAGGGCACTAATGAAAAACTGTTTTTT. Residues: CASSFPPQQGTNEKLFF. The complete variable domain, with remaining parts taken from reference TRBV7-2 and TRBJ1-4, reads GAGVSQSPSNKVTEKGKDVELRCDPISGHTALYWYRQSLGQGLEFLIYFQGNSAPDKSGLPSDRFSAERTGGSVSTLTIQRTQQEDSAVYLCASSFPPQQGTNEKLFFGSGTQLSVL.

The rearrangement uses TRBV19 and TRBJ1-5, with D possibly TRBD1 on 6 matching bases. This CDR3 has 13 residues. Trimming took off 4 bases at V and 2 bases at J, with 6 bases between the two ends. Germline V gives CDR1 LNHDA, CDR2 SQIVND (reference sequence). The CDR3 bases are TGTGCCAGTAGTAGACAGGGCAATCAGCCCCAGCATTTT. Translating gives CASSRQGNQPQHF.

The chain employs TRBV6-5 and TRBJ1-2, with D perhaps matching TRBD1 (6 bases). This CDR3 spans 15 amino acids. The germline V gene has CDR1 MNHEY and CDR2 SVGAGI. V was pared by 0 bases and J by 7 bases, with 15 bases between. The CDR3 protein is CASSYSPSGGSGYTF. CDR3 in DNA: TGTGCCAGCAGTTACTCCCCTTCGGGGGGCTCTGGCTACACCTTC.

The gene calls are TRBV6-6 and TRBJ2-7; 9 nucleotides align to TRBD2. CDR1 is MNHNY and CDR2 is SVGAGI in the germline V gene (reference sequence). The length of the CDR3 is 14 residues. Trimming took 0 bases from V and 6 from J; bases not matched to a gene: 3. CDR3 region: CASSYSGTSSEQYF. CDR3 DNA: TGTGCCAGCAGTTACTCTGGGACTAGCAGCGAGCAGTACTTC.

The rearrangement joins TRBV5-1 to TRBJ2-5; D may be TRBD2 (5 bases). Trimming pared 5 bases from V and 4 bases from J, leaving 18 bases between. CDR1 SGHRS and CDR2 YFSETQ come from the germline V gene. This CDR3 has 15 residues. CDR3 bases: TGCGCCAGCAGTTCGTCGTGGGGTGGGAGAGAGACCCAGTACTTC. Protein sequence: CASSSSWGGRETQYF.

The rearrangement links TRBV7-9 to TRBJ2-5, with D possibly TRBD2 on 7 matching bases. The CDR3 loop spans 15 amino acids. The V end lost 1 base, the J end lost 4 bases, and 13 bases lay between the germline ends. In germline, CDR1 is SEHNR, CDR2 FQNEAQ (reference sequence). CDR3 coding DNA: TGTGCCAGCAGCTTAGACGGGGGGCGCTTAGAGACCCAGTACTTC. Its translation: CASSLDGGRLETQYF.

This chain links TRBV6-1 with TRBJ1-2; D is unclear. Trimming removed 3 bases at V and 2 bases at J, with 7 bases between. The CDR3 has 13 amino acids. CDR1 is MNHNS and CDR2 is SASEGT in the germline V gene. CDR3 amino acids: CASSDSVNYGYTF. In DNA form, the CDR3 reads TGTGCCAGCAGTGATTCCGTAAACTATGGCTACACCTTC.

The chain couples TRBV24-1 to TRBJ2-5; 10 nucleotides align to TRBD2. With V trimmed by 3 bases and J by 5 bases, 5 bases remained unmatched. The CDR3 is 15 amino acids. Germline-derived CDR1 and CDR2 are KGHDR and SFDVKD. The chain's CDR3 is CATSDPGLASETQYF. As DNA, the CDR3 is TGTGCCACCAGTGATCCGGGACTAGCGTCGGAGACCCAGTACTTC.

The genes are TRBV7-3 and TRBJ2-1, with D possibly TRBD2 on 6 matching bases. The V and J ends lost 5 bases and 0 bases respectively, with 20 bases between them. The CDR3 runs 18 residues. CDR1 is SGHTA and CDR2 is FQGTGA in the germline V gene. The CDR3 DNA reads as TGTGCCAGCAGCCCAGGGATGCGACGGGAGAGCTCCTACAATGAGCAGTTCTTC. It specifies CASSPGMRRESSYNEQFF.

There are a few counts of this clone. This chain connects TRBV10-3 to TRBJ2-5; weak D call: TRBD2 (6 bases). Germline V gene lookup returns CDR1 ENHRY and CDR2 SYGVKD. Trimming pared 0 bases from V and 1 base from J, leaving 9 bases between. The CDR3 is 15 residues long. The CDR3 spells CAISESEGSQETQYF. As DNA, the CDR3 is TGTGCCATCAGTGAGTCGGAGGGTTCCCAAGAGACCCAGTACTTC.

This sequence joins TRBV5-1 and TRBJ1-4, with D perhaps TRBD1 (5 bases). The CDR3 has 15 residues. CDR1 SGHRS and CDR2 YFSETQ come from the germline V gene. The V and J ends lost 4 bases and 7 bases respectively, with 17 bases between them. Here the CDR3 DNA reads TGCGCCAGCAGCCTCGCCGGGACTATCGGTGAAAAACTGTTTTTT. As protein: CASSLAGTIGEKLFF.

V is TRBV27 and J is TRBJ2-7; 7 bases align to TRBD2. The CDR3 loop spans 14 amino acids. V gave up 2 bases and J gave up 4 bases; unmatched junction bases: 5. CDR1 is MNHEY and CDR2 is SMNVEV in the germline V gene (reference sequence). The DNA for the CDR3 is TGTGCCAGCAGTTTAAGCGGGGAACAATACGAGCAGTACTTC. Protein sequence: CASSLSGEQYEQYF.